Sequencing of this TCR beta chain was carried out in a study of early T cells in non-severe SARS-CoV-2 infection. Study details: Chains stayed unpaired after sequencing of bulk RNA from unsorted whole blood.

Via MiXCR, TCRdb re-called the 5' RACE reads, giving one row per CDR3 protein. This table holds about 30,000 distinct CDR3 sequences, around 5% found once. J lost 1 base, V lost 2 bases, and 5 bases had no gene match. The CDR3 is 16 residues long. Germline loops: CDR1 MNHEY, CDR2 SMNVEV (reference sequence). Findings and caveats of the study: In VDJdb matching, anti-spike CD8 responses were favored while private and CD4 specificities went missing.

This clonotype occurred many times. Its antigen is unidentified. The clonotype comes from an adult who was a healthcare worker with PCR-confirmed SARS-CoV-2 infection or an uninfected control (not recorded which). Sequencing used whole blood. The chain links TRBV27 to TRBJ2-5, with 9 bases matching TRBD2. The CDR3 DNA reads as TGTGCCAGCAGTTTACAGGGTAGCGGGAGCCAAGAGACCCAGTACTTC. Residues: CASSLQGSGSQETQYF.